What follows are 3 T cell receptor beta chains derived from one specimen sequenced in a study of blood T cell repertoires in COVID-19. Profiled with immunoSEQ multiplex PCR; TCRdb holds only in-frame clones, not every one. In the table there are 110,000 to 150,000 clones, roughly 80% of which are singletons. The sequencing sample was made of peripheral blood. These receptors originate from a woman at least 80 years old with acute or convalescent COVID-19.

The chain has TRBV12-3 or TRBV12-4 and TRBJ2-7; D is possibly TRBD2 (6 bases). This CDR3 is built from 13 residues. V was trimmed by 7 bases and J by 4 bases, leaving 14 bases between them. The CDR3 protein is CASTFGGRYEQYF. The DNA for the CDR3 is TGTGCCAGCACCTTCGGAGGGCGGTACGAGCAGTACTTC.

J is TRBJ1-1 and V is TRBV5-1; tentative D call: TRBD1 (5 bases). Trimming pared 1 base from V and 4 bases from J, leaving 17 bases between. This CDR3 has 16 residues. In germline, CDR1 is SGHRS, CDR2 YFSETQ. The CDR3 DNA is TGCGCCAGCAGCTTGTACACGACAGAGGCACTCACTGAAGCTTTCTTT. This gives the protein CASSLYTTEALTEAFF.

The chain employs TRBV28 and TRBJ2-7, with TRBD2 matching over 12 bases. In germline, CDR1 is MDHEN, CDR2 SYDVKM. This CDR3 comprises 16 residues. The J segment lost 3 bases and the V segment lost 5 bases, leaving 8 bases of the junction unmatched. CDR3 residues: CASSGLGLAGFYEQYF. The CDR3, as DNA: TGTGCCAGCAGTGGGTTGGGACTAGCGGGTTTCTACGAGCAGTACTTC. The full variable domain, completed using reference TRBV28 and TRBJ2-7, is DVKVTQSSRYLVKRTGEKVFLECVQDMDHENMFWYRQDPGLGLRLIYFSYDVKMKEKGDIPEGYSVSREKKERFSLILESASTNQTSMYLCASSGLGLAGFYEQYFGPGTRLTVT.